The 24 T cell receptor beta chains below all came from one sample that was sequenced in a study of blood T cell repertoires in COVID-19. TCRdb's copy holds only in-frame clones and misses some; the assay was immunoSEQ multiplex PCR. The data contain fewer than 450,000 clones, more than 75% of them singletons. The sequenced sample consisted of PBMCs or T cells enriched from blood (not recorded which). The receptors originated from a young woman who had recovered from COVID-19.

CDR3 coding DNA: TGTGCCAGCAGCTTCAGGGGACCCTACAATGAGCAGTTCTTC. Its translation is CASSFRGPYNEQFF. V is TRBV5-4 and J is TRBJ2-1, with D perhaps matching TRBD1 (6 bases). Trimming stripped 2 bases from V and 2 bases from J, with 8 bases between. CDR1 SGHNT and CDR2 YYREEE come from the germline V gene (reference sequence). CDR3 length: 14 amino acids.

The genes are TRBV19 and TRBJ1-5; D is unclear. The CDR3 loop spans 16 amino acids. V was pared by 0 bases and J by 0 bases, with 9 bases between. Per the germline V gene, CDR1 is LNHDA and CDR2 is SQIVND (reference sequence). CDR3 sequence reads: CASSIEGLYSNQPQHF. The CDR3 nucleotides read TGTGCCAGTAGTATAGAGGGCTTGTATAGCAATCAGCCCCAGCATTTT.

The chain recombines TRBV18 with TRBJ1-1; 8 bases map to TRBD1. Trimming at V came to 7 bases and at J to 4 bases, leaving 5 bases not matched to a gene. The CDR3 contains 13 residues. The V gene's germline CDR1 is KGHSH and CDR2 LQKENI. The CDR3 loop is CASWMGQATEAFF. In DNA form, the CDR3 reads TGTGCCAGCTGGATGGGACAGGCCACTGAAGCTTTCTTT.

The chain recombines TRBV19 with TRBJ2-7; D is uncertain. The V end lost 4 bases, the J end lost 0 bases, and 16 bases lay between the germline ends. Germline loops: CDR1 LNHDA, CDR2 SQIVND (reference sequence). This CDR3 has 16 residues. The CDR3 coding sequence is TGTGCCAGTAGTACATGGTCAGAAATAAGCTCCTACGAGCAGTACTTC. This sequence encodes CASSTWSEISSYEQYF.

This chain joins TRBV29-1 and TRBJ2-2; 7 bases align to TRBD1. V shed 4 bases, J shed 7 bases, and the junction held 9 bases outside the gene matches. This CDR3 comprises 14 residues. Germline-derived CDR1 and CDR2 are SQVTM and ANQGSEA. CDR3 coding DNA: TGCAGCGTTGGGGACAGCTCCTCAGGCGGGGAGCTGTTTTTT. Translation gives CSVGDSSSGGELFF.

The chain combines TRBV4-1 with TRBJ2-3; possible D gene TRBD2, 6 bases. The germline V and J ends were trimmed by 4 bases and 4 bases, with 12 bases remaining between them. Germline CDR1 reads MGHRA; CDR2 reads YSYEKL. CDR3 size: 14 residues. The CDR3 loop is CASSPFREADTQYF. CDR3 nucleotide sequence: TGCGCCAGCAGCCCCTTTAGGGAGGCAGATACGCAGTATTTT.

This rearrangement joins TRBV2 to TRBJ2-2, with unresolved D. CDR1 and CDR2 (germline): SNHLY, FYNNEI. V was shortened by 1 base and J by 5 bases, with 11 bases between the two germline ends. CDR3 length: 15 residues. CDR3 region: CASSEGPPGTGELFF. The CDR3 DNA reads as TGTGCCAGCAGTGAAGGACCGCCGGGTACCGGGGAGCTGTTTTTT.

The DNA of the CDR3 is TGTGCCAGCAGATCCGGGGGAGGGGGACAGGGTTTATTTGGGGCCAACGTCCTGACTTTC. This sequence encodes CASRSGGGGQGLFGANVLTF. The rearrangement joins TRBV2 to TRBJ2-6; 9 bases match TRBD1. J gave up 3 bases and V 6 bases, and 18 bases lay outside the gene matches. The CDR3 length is 20 residues. Per the germline V gene, CDR1 is SNHLY and CDR2 is FYNNEI.

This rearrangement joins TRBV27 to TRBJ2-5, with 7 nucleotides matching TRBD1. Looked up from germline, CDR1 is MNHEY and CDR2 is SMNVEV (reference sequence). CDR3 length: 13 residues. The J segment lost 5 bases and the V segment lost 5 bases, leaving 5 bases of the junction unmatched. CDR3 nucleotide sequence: TGTGCCAGCAGTCCTAGGGGGCTGGAGACCCAGTACTTC. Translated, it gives CASSPRGLETQYF.

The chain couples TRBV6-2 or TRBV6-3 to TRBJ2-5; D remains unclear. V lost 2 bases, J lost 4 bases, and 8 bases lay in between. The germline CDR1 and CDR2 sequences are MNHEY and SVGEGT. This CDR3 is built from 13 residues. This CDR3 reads CASSYAGPETQYF. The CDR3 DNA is TGTGCCAGCAGTTACGCTGGGCCAGAGACCCAGTACTTC.

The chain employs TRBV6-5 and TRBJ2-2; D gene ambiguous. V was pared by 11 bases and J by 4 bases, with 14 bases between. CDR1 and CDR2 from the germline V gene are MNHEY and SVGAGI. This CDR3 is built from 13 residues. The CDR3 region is CAAKQASTGELFF. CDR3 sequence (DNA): TGTGCCGCCAAGCAAGCTTCCACCGGGGAGCTGTTTTTT.

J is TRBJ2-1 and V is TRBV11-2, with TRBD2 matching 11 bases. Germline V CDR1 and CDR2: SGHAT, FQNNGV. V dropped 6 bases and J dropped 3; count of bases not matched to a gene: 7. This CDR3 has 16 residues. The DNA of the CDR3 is TGTGCCAGCAGGGCCATAGCGGGGGGGCACTACAATGAGCAGTTCTTC. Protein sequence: CASRAIAGGHYNEQFF.

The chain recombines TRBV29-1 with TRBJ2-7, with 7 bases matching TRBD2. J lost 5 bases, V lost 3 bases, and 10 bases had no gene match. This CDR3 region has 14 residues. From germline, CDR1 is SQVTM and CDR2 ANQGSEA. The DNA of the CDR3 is TGCAGCGTTGATTCTGGGAGGGTTACCGACGAGCAGTACTTC. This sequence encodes CSVDSGRVTDEQYF.

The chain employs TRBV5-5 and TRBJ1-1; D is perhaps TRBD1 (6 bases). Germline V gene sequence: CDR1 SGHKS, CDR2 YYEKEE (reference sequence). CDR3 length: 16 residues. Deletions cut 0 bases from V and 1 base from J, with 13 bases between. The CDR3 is CASSLAGGAANTEAFF. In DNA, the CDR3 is TGTGCCAGCAGCTTGGCCGGGGGGGCCGCGAACACTGAAGCTTTCTTT.

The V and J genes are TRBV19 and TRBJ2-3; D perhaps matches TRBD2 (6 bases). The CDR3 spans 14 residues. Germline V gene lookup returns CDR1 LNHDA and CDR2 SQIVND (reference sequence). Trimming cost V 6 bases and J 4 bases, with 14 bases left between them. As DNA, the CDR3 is TGTGCCAGTAGCGATCGGAGGGTAGCAGATACGCAGTATTTT. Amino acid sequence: CASSDRRVADTQYF. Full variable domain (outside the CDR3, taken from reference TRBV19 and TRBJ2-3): DGGITQSPKYLFRKEGQNVTLSCEQNLNHDAMYWYRQDPGQGLRLIYYSQIVNDFQKGDIAEGYSVSREKKESFPLTVTSAQKNPTAFYLCASSDRRVADTQYFGPGTRLTVL.

The CDR3 loop is CASGERTGWTEAFF. In DNA form, the CDR3 reads TGTGCCAGCGGCGAACGGACAGGGTGGACTGAAGCTTTCTTT. The chain couples TRBV7-9 to TRBJ1-1; TRBD1 agrees at 8 bases. Trimming at V came to 8 bases and at J to 5 bases, leaving 10 bases not matched to a gene. The CDR3 sequence is 14 residues long. CDR1 SEHNR and CDR2 FQNEAQ come from the germline V gene (reference sequence).

The DNA for the CDR3 is TGCGCCAGCAGCCATTCCGGGTCTGTCTCTGAAGCTTTCTTT. It is translated as CASSHSGSVSEAFF. V gene TRBV4-1 combines with J gene TRBJ1-1; D remains ambiguous. The CDR3 totals 14 residues. The germline CDR1 and CDR2 sequences are MGHRA and YSYEKL. V lost 3 bases, J lost 6 bases, and 14 bases lay in between.

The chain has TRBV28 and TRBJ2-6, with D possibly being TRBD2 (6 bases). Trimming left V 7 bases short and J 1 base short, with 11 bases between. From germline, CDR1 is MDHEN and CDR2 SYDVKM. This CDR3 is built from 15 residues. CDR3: CASTLGGSGANVLTF. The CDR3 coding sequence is TGTGCCAGCACCCTTGGGGGGTCTGGGGCCAACGTCCTGACTTTC.

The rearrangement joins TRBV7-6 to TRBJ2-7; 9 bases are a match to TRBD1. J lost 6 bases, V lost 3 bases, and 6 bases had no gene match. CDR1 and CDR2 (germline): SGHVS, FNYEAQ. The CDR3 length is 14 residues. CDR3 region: CASSFGTGYGEQYF. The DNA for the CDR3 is TGTGCCAGCAGCTTCGGGACAGGGTACGGCGAGCAGTACTTC.

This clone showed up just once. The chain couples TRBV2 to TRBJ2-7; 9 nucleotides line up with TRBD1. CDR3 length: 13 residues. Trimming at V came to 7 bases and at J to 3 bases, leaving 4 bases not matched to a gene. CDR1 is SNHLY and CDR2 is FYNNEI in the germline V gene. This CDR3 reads CASTPGQGYEQYF. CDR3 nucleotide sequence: TGTGCCAGCACCCCGGGACAGGGCTACGAGCAGTACTTC.

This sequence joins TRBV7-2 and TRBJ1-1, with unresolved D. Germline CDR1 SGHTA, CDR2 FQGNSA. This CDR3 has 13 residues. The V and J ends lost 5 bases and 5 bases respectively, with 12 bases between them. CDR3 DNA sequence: TGTGCCAGCAGCACGAGCCCCGGGACTGAAGCTTTCTTT. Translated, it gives CASSTSPGTEAFF. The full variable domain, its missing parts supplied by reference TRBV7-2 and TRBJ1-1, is GAGVSQSPSNKVTEKGKDVELRCDPISGHTALYWYRQSLGQGLEFLIYFQGNSAPDKSGLPSDRFSAERTGGSVSTLTIQRTQQEDSAVYLCASSTSPGTEAFFGQGTRLTVV.

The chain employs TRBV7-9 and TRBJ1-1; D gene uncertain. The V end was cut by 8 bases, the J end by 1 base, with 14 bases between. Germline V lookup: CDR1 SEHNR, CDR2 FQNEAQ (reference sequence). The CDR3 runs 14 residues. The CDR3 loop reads CASEEVAENTEAFF. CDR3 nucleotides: TGTGCCAGCGAAGAAGTGGCCGAGAACACTGAAGCTTTCTTT. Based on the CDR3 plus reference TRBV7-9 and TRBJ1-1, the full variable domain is DTGVSQNPRHKITKRGQNVTFRCDPISEHNRLYWYRQTLGQGPEFLTYFQNEAQLEKSRLLSDRFSAERPKGSFSTLEIQRTEQGDSAMYLCASEEVAENTEAFFGQGTRLTVV.

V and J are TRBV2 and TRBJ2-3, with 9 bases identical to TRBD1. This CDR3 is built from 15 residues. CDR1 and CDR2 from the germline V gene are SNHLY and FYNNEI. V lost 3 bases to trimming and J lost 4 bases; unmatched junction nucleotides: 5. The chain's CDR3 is CASSEGDRDADTQYF. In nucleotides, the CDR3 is TGTGCCAGCAGTGAGGGGGACAGGGACGCAGATACGCAGTATTTT. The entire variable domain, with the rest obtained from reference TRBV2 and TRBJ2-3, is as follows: EPEVTQTPSHQVTQMGQEVILRCVPISNHLYFYWYRQILGQKVEFLVSFYNNEISEKSEIFDDQFSVERPDGSNFTLKIRSTKLEDSAMYFCASSEGDRDADTQYFGPGTRLTVL.

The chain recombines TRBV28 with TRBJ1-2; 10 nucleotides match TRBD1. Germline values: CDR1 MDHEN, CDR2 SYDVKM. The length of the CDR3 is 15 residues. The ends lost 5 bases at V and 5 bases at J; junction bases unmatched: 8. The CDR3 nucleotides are TGTGCCAGCAGTATAGGGACAGGGGTTGGGTATGGCTACACCTTC. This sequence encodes CASSIGTGVGYGYTF.